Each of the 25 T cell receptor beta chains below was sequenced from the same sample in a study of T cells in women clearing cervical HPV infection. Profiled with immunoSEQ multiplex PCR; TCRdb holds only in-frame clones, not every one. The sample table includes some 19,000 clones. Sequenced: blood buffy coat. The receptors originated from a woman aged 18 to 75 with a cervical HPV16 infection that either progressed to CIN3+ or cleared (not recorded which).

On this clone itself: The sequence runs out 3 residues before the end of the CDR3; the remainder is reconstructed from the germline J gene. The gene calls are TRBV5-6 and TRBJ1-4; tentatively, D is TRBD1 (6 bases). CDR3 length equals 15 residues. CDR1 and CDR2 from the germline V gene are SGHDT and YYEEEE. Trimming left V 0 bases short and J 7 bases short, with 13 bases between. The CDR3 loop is CASSLAAGVSEKLFF. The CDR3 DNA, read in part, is TGTGCCAGCAGCTTGGCCGCAGGGGTGAGTGAAAAA.

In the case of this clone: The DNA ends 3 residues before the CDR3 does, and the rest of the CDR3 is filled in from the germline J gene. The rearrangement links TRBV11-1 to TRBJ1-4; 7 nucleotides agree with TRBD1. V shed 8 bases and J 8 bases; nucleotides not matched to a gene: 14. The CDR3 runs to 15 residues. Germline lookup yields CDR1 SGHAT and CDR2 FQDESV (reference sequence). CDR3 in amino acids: CASSKRTGVDEKLFF. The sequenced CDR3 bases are TGTGCCAGCTCGAAAAGGACAGGAGTAGACGAAAAA.

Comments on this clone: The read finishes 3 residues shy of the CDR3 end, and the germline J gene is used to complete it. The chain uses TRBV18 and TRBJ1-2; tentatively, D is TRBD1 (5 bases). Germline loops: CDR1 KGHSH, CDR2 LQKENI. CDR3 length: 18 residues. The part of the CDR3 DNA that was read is TGTGCCAGCTCACCAATCCCTAGCGGGGGGACTAGCACAGATACC. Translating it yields CASSPIPSGGTSTDT. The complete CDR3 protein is CASSPIPSGGTSTDTYTF.

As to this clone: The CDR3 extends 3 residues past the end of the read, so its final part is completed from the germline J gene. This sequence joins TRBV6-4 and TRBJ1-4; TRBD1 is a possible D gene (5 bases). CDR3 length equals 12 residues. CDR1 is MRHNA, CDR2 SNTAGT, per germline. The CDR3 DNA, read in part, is TGTGCCAGAGGGGTCGGGAATTCACCA. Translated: CARGVGNSP. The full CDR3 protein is CARGVGNSPLFF.

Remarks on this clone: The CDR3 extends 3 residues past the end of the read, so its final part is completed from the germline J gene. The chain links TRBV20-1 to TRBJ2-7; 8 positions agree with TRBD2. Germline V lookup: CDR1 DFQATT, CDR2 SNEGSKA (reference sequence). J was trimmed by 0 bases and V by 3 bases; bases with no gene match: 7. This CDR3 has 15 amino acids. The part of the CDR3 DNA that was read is TGCAGTGCTAGTCTCGGGGGGGGAAACTCCTACGAG. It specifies CSASLGGGNSYE. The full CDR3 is CSASLGGGNSYEQYF.

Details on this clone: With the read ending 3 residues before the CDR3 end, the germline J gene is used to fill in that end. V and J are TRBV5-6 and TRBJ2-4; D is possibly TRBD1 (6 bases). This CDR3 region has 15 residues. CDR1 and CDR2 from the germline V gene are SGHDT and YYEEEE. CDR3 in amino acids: CASSLGHSGDDGQYF. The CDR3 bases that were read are TGTGCCAGCAGCTTGGGCCACTCAGGGGATGATGGT. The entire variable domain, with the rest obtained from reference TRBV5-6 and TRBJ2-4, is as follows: DAGVTQSPTHLIKTRGQQVTLRCSPKSGHDTVSWYQQALGQGPQFIFQYYEEEERQRGNFPDRFSGHQFPNYSSELNVNALLLGDSALYLCASSLGHSGDDGQYFGAGTRLSVL.

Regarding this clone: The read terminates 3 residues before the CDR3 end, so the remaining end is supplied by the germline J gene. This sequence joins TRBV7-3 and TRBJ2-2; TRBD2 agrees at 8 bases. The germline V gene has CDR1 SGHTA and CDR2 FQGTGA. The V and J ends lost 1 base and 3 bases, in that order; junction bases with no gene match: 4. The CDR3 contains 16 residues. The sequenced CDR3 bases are TGTGCCAGCAGCTTAAACGCGGGGGGATACACCGGGGAG. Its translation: CASSLNAGGYTGE. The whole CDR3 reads CASSLNAGGYTGELFF.

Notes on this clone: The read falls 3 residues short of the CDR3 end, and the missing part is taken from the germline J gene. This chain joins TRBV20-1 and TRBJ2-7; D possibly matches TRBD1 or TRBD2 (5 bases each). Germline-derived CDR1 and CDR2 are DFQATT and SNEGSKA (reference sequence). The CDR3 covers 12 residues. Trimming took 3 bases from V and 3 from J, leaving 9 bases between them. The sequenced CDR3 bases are TGCAGTGCTAGTGAGGGGTACTACGAG. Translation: CSASEGYYE. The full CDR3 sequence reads CSASEGYYEQYF.

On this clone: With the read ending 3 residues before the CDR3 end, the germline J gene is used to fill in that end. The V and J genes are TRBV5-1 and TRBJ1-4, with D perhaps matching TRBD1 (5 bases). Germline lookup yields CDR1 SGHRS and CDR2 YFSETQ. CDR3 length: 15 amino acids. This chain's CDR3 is CASSQVLGGANVLFF. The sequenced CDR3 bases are TGCGCCAGCAGCCAAGTCTTAGGTGGGGCCAACGTA.

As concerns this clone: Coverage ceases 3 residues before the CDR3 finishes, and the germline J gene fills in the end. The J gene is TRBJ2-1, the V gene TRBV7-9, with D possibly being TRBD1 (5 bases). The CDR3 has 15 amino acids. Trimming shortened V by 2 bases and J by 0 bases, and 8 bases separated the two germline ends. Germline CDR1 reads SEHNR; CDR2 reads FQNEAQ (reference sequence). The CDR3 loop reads CASSLLGLSYNEQFF. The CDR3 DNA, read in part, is TGTGCCAGCAGCTTACTGGGGCTCTCCTACAATGAG.

This chain's CDR3 is CASSRQGIYGQYF. The sequenced CDR3 bases are TGTGCCAGTAGCAGACAGGGGATCTATGGT. The chain recombines TRBV19 with TRBJ2-4, with 8 bases matching TRBD1. The read halts 3 residues ahead of the CDR3 end, with the missing end drawn from the germline J gene. Germline assignment: CDR1 LNHDA and CDR2 SQIVND (reference sequence). The CDR3 totals 13 residues.

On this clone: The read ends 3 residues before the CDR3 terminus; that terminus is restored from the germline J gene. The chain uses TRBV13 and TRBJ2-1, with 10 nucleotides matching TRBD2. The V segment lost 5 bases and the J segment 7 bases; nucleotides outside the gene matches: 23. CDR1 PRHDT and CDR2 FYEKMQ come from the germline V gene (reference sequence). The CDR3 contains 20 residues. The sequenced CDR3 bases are TGTGCCAGCAGCCTTTCCTGGGGGCAGCGGGGGGGCCGCAAAGAGAATGAG. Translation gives CASSLSWGQRGGRKENE. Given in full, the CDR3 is CASSLSWGQRGGRKENEQFF.

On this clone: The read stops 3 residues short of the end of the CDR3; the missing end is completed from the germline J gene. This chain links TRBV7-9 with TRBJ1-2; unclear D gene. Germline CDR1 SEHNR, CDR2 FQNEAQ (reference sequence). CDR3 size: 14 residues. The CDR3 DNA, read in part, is TGTGCCAGCAGCTTAGAAAGGAGCACAGATACC. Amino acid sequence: CASSLERSTDT. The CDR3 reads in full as CASSLERSTDTYTF.

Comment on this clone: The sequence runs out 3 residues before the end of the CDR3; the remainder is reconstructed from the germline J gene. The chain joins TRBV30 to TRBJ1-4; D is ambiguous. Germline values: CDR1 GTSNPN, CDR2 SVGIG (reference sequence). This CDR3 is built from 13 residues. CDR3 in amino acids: CAWRAQINSPLFF. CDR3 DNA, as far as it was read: TGTGCCTGGAGGGCACAAATTAATTCACCA.

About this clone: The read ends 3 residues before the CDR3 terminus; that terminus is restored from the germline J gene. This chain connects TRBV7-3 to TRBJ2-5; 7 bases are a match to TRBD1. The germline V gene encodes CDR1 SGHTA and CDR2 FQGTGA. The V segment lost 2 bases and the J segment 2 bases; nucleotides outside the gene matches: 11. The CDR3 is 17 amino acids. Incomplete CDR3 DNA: TGTGCCAGCAGCTTATCCCCGCGGTCAGGGGGACAAGAGACC. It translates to CASSLSPRSGGQET. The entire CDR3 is CASSLSPRSGGQETQYF.

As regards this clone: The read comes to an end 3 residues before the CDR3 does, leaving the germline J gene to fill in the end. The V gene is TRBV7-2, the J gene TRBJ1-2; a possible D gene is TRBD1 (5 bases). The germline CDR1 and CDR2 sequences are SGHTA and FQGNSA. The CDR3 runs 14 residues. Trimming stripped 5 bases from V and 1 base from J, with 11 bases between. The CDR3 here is CASSLEGVNYGYTF. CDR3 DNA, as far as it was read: TGTGCCAGCAGCCTAGAAGGGGTTAACTATGGC.

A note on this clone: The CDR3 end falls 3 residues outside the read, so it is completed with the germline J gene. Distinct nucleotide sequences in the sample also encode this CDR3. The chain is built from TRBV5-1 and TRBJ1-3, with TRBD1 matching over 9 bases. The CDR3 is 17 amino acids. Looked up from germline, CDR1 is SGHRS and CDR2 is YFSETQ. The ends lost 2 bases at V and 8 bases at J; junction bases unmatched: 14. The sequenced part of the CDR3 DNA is TGCGCCAGCAGCTTTCAACCCGGGACAGGGCCCAAGGACACC. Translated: CASSFQPGTGPKDT. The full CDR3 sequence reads CASSFQPGTGPKDTIYF.

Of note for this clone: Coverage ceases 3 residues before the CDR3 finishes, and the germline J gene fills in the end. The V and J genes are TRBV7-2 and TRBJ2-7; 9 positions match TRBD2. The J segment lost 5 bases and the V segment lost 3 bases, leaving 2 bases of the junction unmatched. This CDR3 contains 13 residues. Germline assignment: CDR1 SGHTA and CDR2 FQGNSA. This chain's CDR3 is CASSFAGGNEQYF. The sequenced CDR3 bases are TGTGCCAGCAGCTTTGCGGGGGGGAACGAG.

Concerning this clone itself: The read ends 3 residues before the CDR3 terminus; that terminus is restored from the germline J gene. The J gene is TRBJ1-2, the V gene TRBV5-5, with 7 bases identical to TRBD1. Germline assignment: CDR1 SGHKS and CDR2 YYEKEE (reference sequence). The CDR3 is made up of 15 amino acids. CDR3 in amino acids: CASSLAGQPYYDYTF. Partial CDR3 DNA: TGTGCCAGCAGCTTGGCGGGACAGCCCTACTACGAC.

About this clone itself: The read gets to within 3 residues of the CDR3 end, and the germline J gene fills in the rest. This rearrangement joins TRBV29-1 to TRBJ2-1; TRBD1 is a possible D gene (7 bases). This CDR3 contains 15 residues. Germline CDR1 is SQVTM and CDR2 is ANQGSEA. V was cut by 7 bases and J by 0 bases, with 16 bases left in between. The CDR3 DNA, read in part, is TGCAGCGCTCCGTGGGGGGACAGCTCCTACAATGAG. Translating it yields CSAPWGDSSYNE. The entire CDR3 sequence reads CSAPWGDSSYNEQFF.

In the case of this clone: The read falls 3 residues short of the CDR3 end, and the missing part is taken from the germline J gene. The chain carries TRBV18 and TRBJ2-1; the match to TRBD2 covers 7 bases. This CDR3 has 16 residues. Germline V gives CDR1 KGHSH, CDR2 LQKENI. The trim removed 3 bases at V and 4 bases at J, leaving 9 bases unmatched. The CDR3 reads CASSPPPLAVYNEQFF. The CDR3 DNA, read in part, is TGTGCCAGCTCACCCCCCCCGCTAGCGGTTTACAATGAG.

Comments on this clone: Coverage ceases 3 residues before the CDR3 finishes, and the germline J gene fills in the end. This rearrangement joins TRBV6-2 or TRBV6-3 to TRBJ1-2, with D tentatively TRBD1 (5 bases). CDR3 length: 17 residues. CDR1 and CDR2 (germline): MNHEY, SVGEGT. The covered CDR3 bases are TGTGCCAGCAGTTACTCGGCGGCGGGGGTAGGCCAATACGAC. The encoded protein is CASSYSAAGVGQYD. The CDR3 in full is CASSYSAAGVGQYDYTF.

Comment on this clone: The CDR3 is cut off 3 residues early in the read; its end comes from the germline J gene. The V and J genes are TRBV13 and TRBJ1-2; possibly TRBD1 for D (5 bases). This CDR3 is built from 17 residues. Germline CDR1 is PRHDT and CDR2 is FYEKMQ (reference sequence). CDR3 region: CASSRRRLAGPPHDYTF. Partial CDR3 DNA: TGTGCCAGCAGCCGCCGCCGTCTAGCGGGGCCACCACACGAC. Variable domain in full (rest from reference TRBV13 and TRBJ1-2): AAGVIQSPRHLIKEKRETATLKCYPIPRHDTVYWYQQGPGQDPQFLISFYEKMQSDKGSIPDRFSAQQFSDYHSELNMSSLELGDSALYFCASSRRRLAGPPHDYTFGSGTRLTVV.

This chain's CDR3 is CASSYLHNEQFF. The part of the CDR3 DNA that was read is TGTGCCAGCAGTTACCTTCACAATGAG. The V gene is TRBV6-2 or TRBV6-3, the J gene TRBJ2-1; D is unresolved. Read sequence stops 3 residues before the CDR3 end, and the germline J gene provides the missing end. The V end lost 2 bases, the J end lost 5 bases, and 4 bases lay between the germline ends. From germline, CDR1 is MNHEY and CDR2 SVGEGT. The CDR3 runs 12 residues.

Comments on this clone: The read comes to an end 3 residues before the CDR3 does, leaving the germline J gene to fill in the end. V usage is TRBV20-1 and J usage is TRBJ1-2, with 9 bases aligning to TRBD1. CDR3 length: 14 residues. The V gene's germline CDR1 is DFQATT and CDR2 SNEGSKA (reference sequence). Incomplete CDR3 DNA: TGCAGTGCTACACGGACAGGGGAGCATCGGGGC. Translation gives CSATRTGEHRG. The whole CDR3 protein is CSATRTGEHRGYTF.